The source of this T cell receptor beta chain is a study of response to subunit inactivated influenza vaccine. This clonotype was seen a handful of times. After removal of 4 bases from V and 4 bases from J, the junction contained 7 bases not matched to a gene. The CDR3 is 15 amino acids. Per the germline V gene, CDR1 is SGHKS and CDR2 is YYEKEE (reference sequence). Each CDR3 protein is one row after TCRdb ran MiXCR on the RT-PCR reads. The table lists around 480,000 distinct CDR3 sequences, 15% to 20% of them singletons. The clonotype comes from a man aged 45-69 years who received an inactivated influenza vaccine. The chain is built from TRBV5-5 and TRBJ1-2, with TRBD1 identical over 10 bases. This specimen was CD4+ T cells sorted from PBMCs, taken 23 to 25 months after vaccination. CDR3 loop: CASSPRDRGGYGYTF. For the CDR3, the DNA is TGTGCCAGCAGCCCCCGGGACAGGGGAGGCTATGGCTACACCTTC.